This T cell receptor beta chain was identified during a study of spatial heterogeneity in lung cancer. Study details: Among detected sequences, beta-chain ones consistently exceeded alpha-chain ones in number. Study conclusions and caveats: At resection, ubiquitous expanded tumor TCRs appeared in blood more than at follow-up.

The time point: sample taken at primary tumor resection. Samples were donated by 72 untreated early-stage non-small cell lung cancer patients. Unsorted samples of tumor, nontumor lung or frozen PBMC had their whole RNA sequenced. About this clonotype: Its antigen is unknown.

Using its own MiXCR run on the 5' RACE reads, TCRdb lists one record per CDR3 protein. The profile shows about 21,000 distinct CDR3 sequences, 4.5% to 5.5% of them singletons. This specimen consisted of PBMCs, obtained at surgery. The clonotype was recovered from a male donor with early-stage non-small cell lung cancer.

As DNA, the CDR3 is TGTGCCAGCAGCTTGGCGTATGGACCAAATTACGAGCAGTACTTC. Protein sequence: CASSLAYGPNYEQYF. The V and J genes are TRBV5-6 and TRBJ2-7; D is unclear. V shed 0 bases and J shed 4 bases, with 14 bases lying between them. The germline V gene has CDR1 SGHDT and CDR2 YYEEEE. CDR3 length: 15 amino acids.